Listed below are T cell receptor beta chains from one sample, sequenced in a study of cytomegalovirus exposure and HLA in healthy donors. Clones were sequenced by immunoSEQ multiplex PCR, and TCRdb holds only the in-frame ones, with some missing. This table has more than 100,000 clones, under 85% appearing once. Sequencing was performed on PBMCs. Receptor source: a human donor in good health. CDR3s include the opening cysteine and the closing phenylalanine or tryptophan. Fields, in order: D gene, clone size, J gene, V gene, CDR3 DNA, CDR3 protein. D genes are given only for firm matches. The listing skips clone size in some rows; elsewhere it reads once, few, many or a size class.

TRBD1 | once | TRBJ2-1 | TRBV28 | TGTGCCGCCAACCGGGACAGGGAAATCGATGAGCAGTTCTTC | CAANRDREIDEQFF
NA | NA | TRBJ1-5 | TRBV6-5 | TGTGCCAGCAGGCAAAGACAGGACAATCAGCCCCAGCATTTT | CASRQRQDNQPQHF
NA | few | TRBJ1-1 | TRBV19 | TGTGCCAGTAGTATAGACAGGGGCGGCACTGAAGCTTTCTTT | CASSIDRGGTEAFF
TRBD1 | NA | TRBJ2-7 | TRBV5-4 | TGTGCCAGCAGCCCCGACAGGGGACTCTCCTACGAGCAGTACTTC | CASSPDRGLSYEQYF
TRBD2 | NA | TRBJ2-2 | TRBV27 | TGTGCCAGCAGTTTATATAGCGGGAGCCCCGGGGAGCTGTTTTTT | CASSLYSGSPGELFF
TRBD2 | NA | TRBJ2-7 | TRBV5-1 | TGCGCCAGCAGCTCCGGGACTAGCGGGGGAGTTTCCCACGAGCAGTACTTC | CASSSGTSGGVSHEQYF
TRBD2 | few | TRBJ2-3 | TRBV4-2 | TGTGCCAGCAGCCAAGATCCGGATAGCGGGACAGATACGCAGTATTTT | CASSQDPDSGTDTQYF
TRBD1 | NA | TRBJ2-3 | TRBV6-5 | TGTGCCAGCAGTTTCCAGGGGGCAGATACGCAGTATTTT | CASSFQGADTQYF
NA | NA | TRBJ1-3 | TRBV19 | TGTGCCACCTCCCAGGGTTCTGGAAACACCATATATTTT | CATSQGSGNTIYF
NA | NA | TRBJ2-2 | TRBV10-1 | TGCGCCAGCAGGGAATCTAGCGCGAACACCGGGGAGCTGTTTTTT | CASRESSANTGELFF
NA | NA | TRBJ2-2 | TRBV18 | TGTGCCAGCTCACCCGGGACTCCGAACACCGGGGAGCTGTTTTTT | CASSPGTPNTGELFF
TRBD1 | NA | TRBJ1-2 | TRBV6-1 | TGTGCCAGCAGCTTAGGGACAGCCTATGGCTACACCTTC | CASSLGTAYGYTF
NA | NA | TRBJ2-7 | TRBV5-4 | TGTGCCAGCAGCTTCTGGGACACCTCCTACGAGCAGTACTTC | CASSFWDTSYEQYF
NA | few | TRBJ1-5 | TRBV18 | TGTGCCAGTTCCATAGGGGCGGGGGGCAATCAGCCCCAGCATTTT | CASSIGAGGNQPQHF
NA | NA | TRBJ1-1 | TRBV27 | TGTGCCAGCAGTTTCGGCGGGAACACTGAAGCTTTCTTT | CASSFGGNTEAFF
NA | NA | TRBJ1-6 | TRBV5-1 | TGCGCCAGCAGCCGGGACTATTCACCCCTCCACTTT | CASSRDYSPLHF
TRBD1 | NA | TRBJ2-7 | TRBV28 | TGTGCCAGCAGTGGGGGACAGGGGGGCTCGTGGGAGCAGTACTTC | CASSGGQGGSWEQYF